This is a list of T cell receptor beta chains from one sample in a study of blood T cell repertoires in COVID-19. Sequenced by immunoSEQ multiplex PCR; TCRdb stores in-frame clones only, minus some. The sample records 80,000 to 100,000 clones, about 80% being singletons. The source material was peripheral blood. Every receptor here comes from a human donor in a cohort sampled during active COVID-19. Each CDR3 is given with its conserved first and last residue. D genes are given only for firm matches. Part of the rows lack a size; the others show once, few, many or a class for expanded clones.

J gene: TRBJ2-1
V gene: TRBV25-1
clone size: NA
D gene: TRBD2
CDR3 protein: CASSEPLAGMHEQFF
CDR3 DNA: TGTGCCAGCAGTGAGCCGCTAGCGGGGATGCATGAGCAGTTCTTC

J gene: TRBJ1-4
V gene: TRBV28
clone size: NA
D gene: NA
CDR3 protein: CASSLGATDTRNEKLFF
CDR3 DNA: TGTGCCAGCAGTTTGGGGGCGACGGACACAAGGAATGAAAAACTGTTTTTT

J gene: TRBJ1-5
V gene: TRBV19
clone size: NA
D gene: NA
CDR3 protein: CASRGVWGRSNQPQHF
CDR3 DNA: TGTGCCAGTAGGGGGGTATGGGGGCGTAGCAATCAGCCCCAGCATTTT

J gene: TRBJ2-6
V gene: TRBV27
clone size: NA
D gene: TRBD1
CDR3 protein: CASSSRPGTGVSGANVLTF
CDR3 DNA: TGTGCCAGCAGTTCCCGACCCGGGACAGGAGTCTCTGGGGCCAACGTCCTGACTTTC

J gene: TRBJ2-5
V gene: TRBV9
clone size: NA
D gene: TRBD2
CDR3 protein: CASSVESVGGETQYF
CDR3 DNA: TGTGCCAGCAGCGTAGAATCGGTGGGAGGGGAGACCCAGTACTTC

J gene: TRBJ1-2
V gene: TRBV9
clone size: NA
D gene: TRBD1
CDR3 protein: CASSPYGGTVSLGYTF
CDR3 DNA: TGTGCCAGCAGCCCTTATGGCGGGACAGTCAGTCTTGGCTACACCTTC

J gene: TRBJ2-5
V gene: TRBV19
clone size: NA
D gene: NA
CDR3 protein: CASSAARQETQYF
CDR3 DNA: TGTGCCAGTAGTGCTGCTAGACAAGAGACCCAGTACTTC

J gene: TRBJ2-7
V gene: TRBV21-1
clone size: NA
D gene: NA
CDR3 protein: CASVQGAASGSINYEQYF
CDR3 DNA: TGTGCCAGCGTACAGGGGGCCGCTAGCGGGAGCATAAACTACGAGCAGTACTTC

J gene: TRBJ2-5
V gene: TRBV15
clone size: NA
D gene: NA
CDR3 protein: CATSRDQGQETQYF
CDR3 DNA: TGTGCCACCAGCAGAGATCAGGGCCAAGAGACCCAGTACTTC

J gene: TRBJ2-3
V gene: TRBV4-1
clone size: NA
D gene: TRBD2
CDR3 protein: CASSPRAGGVDTQYF
CDR3 DNA: TGCGCCAGCAGCCCTCGCGCGGGAGGCGTGGATACGCAGTATTTT

J gene: TRBJ2-1
V gene: TRBV27
clone size: once
D gene: TRBD2
CDR3 protein: CATRGTSELNEQFF
CDR3 DNA: TGTGCCACCCGGGGGACTAGCGAGTTAAATGAGCAGTTCTTC

J gene: TRBJ2-1
V gene: TRBV28
clone size: once
D gene: TRBD2
CDR3 protein: CASSFGGSRDNEQFF
CDR3 DNA: TGTGCCAGCAGTTTCGGCGGGAGCAGGGACAATGAGCAGTTCTTC

J gene: TRBJ1-2
V gene: TRBV12-3/TRBV12-4
clone size: once
D gene: NA
CDR3 protein: CASSSRGGFGYTF
CDR3 DNA: TGTGCCAGCAGTTCCCGGGGGGGGTTCGGCTACACCTTC